A selection of T cell receptor beta chains follows, all from one sample in a study of cytomegalovirus exposure and HLA in healthy donors. TCRdb's copy holds only in-frame clones and misses some; the assay was immunoSEQ multiplex PCR. The table has more than 95,000 clones, 64% seen once. Sequenced material: PBMCs. All receptors derive from a man aged 55 to 70 in good health and CMV-seronegative. The CDR3 runs from the conserved cysteine through the conserved F or W. The D gene is left open where the match is weak. Clone size appears in some rows only: once, few, many, or a class for an expanded clone.

TRBV5-1	TRBJ1-4	16	NA	NA	CASSLGIQERGEKLFF	TGCGCCAGCAGCCTTGGAATACAGGAGCGAGGAGAAAAACTGTTTTTT
TRBV7-9	TRBJ2-7	14	NA	TRBD2	CSSSFGGSSYEQYF	TGTTCCAGCAGCTTCGGGGGGAGCTCCTACGAGCAGTACTTC
TRBV5-6	TRBJ2-7	16	NA	TRBD2	CASSSPLGLAGYEQYF	TGTGCCAGCAGCTCCCCCCTAGGACTAGCTGGGTACGAGCAGTACTTC
TRBV27	TRBJ2-3	15	few	TRBD2	CASSFLAGHTDTQYF	TGTGCCAGCAGTTTCCTAGCGGGGCACACAGATACGCAGTATTTT
TRBV4-2	TRBJ2-5	17	few	TRBD2	CASSQVMAGGAQETQYF	TGTGCCAGCAGCCAAGTAATGGCGGGGGGTGCCCAAGAGACCCAGTACTTC
TRBV2	TRBJ2-5	13	NA	TRBD2	CASSAGLGETQYF	TGTGCCAGCAGCGCCGGACTAGGGGAGACCCAGTACTTC
TRBV2	TRBJ2-2	15	NA	NA	CASNRDSLGTGELFF	TGTGCCAGCAATAGGGACTCTCTGGGCACCGGGGAGCTGTTTTTT
TRBV7-3	TRBJ1-6	14	NA	TRBD1	CASSITGERSPLHF	TGTGCCAGCAGCATCACAGGGGAGCGCTCACCCCTCCACTTT
TRBV19	TRBJ1-1	14	NA	NA	CASSPYPGGTEAFF	TGTGCCAGTAGTCCCTATCCGGGGGGCACTGAAGCTTTCTTT
TRBV6-5	TRBJ1-2	14	NA	NA	CASKMGGEAYGYTF	TGTGCCAGCAAGATGGGGGGGGAGGCCTATGGCTACACCTTC
TRBV6-1	TRBJ1-5	18	NA	NA	CASSDVYGRKGGNQPQHF	TGTGCCAGCAGTGATGTCTACGGCCGCAAAGGGGGCAATCAGCCCCAGCATTTT
TRBV20-1	TRBJ2-3	11	NA	NA	CSARQGDTQYF	TGCAGTGCTAGACAGGGAGATACGCAGTATTTT
TRBV6-5	TRBJ1-1	15	NA	TRBD1	CASRRSQGASTEAFF	TGTGCCAGCAGACGGAGCCAGGGGGCGAGCACTGAAGCTTTCTTT
TRBV29-1	TRBJ2-7	13	NA	NA	CSVESPGAYEQYF	TGCAGCGTTGAATCCCCGGGAGCCTACGAGCAGTACTTC
TRBV5-5	TRBJ2-7	15	NA	NA	CASSLAGKGRVEQYF	TGTGCCAGCAGCTTGGCCGGAAAGGGGCGAGTCGAGCAGTACTTC
TRBV5-1	TRBJ2-3	13	NA	NA	CASSLAGTDTQYF	TGCGCCAGCAGCTTGGCAGGGACAGATACGCAGTATTTT
TRBV5-1	TRBJ2-5	13	NA	NA	CASSAGSQETQYF	TGCGCCAGCAGCGCGGGATCGCAAGAGACCCAGTACTTC
TRBV6-5	TRBJ1-1	14	few	NA	CASRRTSGNTEAFF	TGTGCCAGCAGACGAACTTCGGGGAACACTGAAGCTTTCTTT
TRBV5-1	TRBJ1-4	15	NA	TRBD1	CASSTQGVTNEKLFF	TGCGCCAGCAGCACTCAGGGGGTGACTAATGAAAAACTGTTTTTT
TRBV7-6	TRBJ1-1	11	NA	NA	CASSQGPEAFF	TGTGCCAGTAGTCAGGGTCCTGAAGCTTTCTTT
TRBV5-1	TRBJ2-3	15	NA	NA	CASSFTQGPTDTQYF	TGCGCCAGCAGCTTTACACAGGGTCCCACAGATACGCAGTATTTT
TRBV6-1	TRBJ2-7	15	NA	TRBD1	CASTLEGQGTYEQYF	TGTGCCAGCACCCTAGAGGGACAGGGGACGTACGAGCAGTACTTC
TRBV10-3	TRBJ2-1	14	NA	TRBD1	CAVRGQGGGNEQFF	TGTGCCGTCAGGGGACAGGGAGGTGGGAATGAGCAGTTCTTC
TRBV2	TRBJ2-1	12	NA	NA	CASSVQENEQFF	TGTGCCAGCAGTGTACAGGAGAATGAGCAGTTCTTC
TRBV5-1	TRBJ1-6	16	medium-sized	TRBD1	CASSLDGQGNNSPLHF	TGCGCCAGCAGCTTGGACGGACAGGGGAACAATTCACCCCTCCACTTT
TRBV28	TRBJ2-1	15	NA	TRBD2	CASSELAGAYNEQFF	TGTGCCAGCAGCGAACTAGCGGGGGCTTACAATGAGCAGTTCTTC
TRBV5-4	TRBJ2-1	15	NA	NA	CASSLGTSSYNEQFF	TGTGCCAGCAGCTTAGGGACTTCCTCCTACAATGAGCAGTTCTTC
TRBV5-1	TRBJ1-1	14	NA	NA	CASSSDTGNTEAFF	TGCGCCAGCAGCTCGGATACAGGGAACACTGAAGCTTTCTTT
TRBV10-3	TRBJ1-3	17	NA	NA	CAISESGHGSFGNTIYF	TGTGCCATCAGTGAGTCAGGTCACGGGAGCTTTGGAAACACCATATATTTT
TRBV2	TRBJ1-1	14	NA	NA	CASIRGRLNTEAFF	TGTGCCAGCATAAGGGGCAGACTGAACACTGAAGCTTTCTTT
TRBV5-6	TRBJ2-5	14	NA	TRBD1	CASSVGTGKMTQYF	TGTGCCAGCAGCGTGGGGACAGGTAAAATGACCCAGTACTTC
TRBV18	TRBJ2-3	16	NA	NA	CASSPTRGQSTDTQYF	TGTGCCAGCTCACCGACCCGCGGACAGAGCACAGATACGCAGTATTTT
TRBV19	TRBJ2-7	13	NA	TRBD2	CASSIGTNYEQYF	TGTGCCAGTAGTATTGGGACTAACTACGAGCAGTACTTC
TRBV18	TRBJ2-7	13	NA	TRBD1	CASSSGQAEEQYF	TGTGCCAGCTCATCCGGACAGGCGGAGGAGCAGTACTTC
TRBV6-5	TRBJ1-1	12	few	TRBD1	CASSYLTGGTFF	TGTGCCAGCAGTTACTTGACAGGGGGGACTTTCTTT
TRBV19	TRBJ2-1	14	NA	NA	CASTSPTTYNEQFF	TGTGCCAGTACGTCCCCCACTACCTACAATGAGCAGTTCTTC
TRBV6-1	TRBJ1-5	13	NA	NA	CASSVQGRQPQHF	TGTGCCAGCAGTGTACAGGGTAGACAGCCCCAGCATTTT
TRBV6-4	TRBJ2-5	13	NA	NA	CASSSGWGETQYF	TGTGCCAGCAGTAGCGGTTGGGGAGAGACCCAGTACTTC
TRBV12-5	TRBJ1-2	17	NA	TRBD1	CASGLSLQVGQGNGYTF	TGTGCTAGTGGTTTGTCCCTCCAAGTGGGACAGGGAAATGGCTACACCTTC
TRBV7-8	TRBJ1-1	15	few	TRBD1	CASSLVAQGAAEAFF	TGTGCCAGCAGCTTAGTGGCACAGGGGGCCGCTGAAGCTTTCTTT
TRBV25-1	TRBJ1-4	15	NA	TRBD1	CASSEFGTGNEKLFF	TGTGCCAGCAGTGAATTCGGGACAGGGAATGAAAAACTGTTTTTT
TRBV28	TRBJ1-2	16	NA	TRBD1	CASSSPGTGGSYGYTF	TGTGCCAGCAGTTCCCCTGGGACAGGGGGCAGCTATGGCTACACCTTC
TRBV9	TRBJ2-3	16	few	TRBD1	CASSPRQGAWTDTQYF	TGTGCCAGCAGCCCCCGACAGGGGGCTTGGACAGATACGCAGTATTTT
TRBV2	TRBJ2-3	16	NA	TRBD1	CATPIPGQHVTDTQYF	TGTGCCACCCCTATACCGGGACAGCATGTCACAGATACGCAGTATTTT
TRBV30	TRBJ2-2	13	few	TRBD1	CAHHGQGAGELFF	TGTGCCCACCACGGACAGGGAGCCGGGGAGCTGTTTTTT
TRBV7-6	TRBJ2-1	15	few	TRBD2	CASSQTSGAYNEQFF	TGTGCCAGCAGCCAGACTAGCGGGGCATACAATGAGCAGTTCTTC
TRBV6-5	TRBJ1-1	11	NA	TRBD1	CASSEDRQAFF	TGTGCCAGCAGTGAGGACAGGCAAGCTTTCTTT
TRBV5-1	TRBJ2-1	15	NA	NA	CASSLGGVRGHEQFF	TGCGCCAGCAGCTTGGGAGGGGTCAGGGGCCATGAGCAGTTCTTC
TRBV11-2	TRBJ2-7	11	NA	NA	CASSLDIEQYF	TGTGCCAGCAGCTTAGATATCGAGCAGTACTTC
TRBV9	TRBJ2-3	15	once	TRBD2	CASSGTRLPWDTQYF	TGTGCCAGCAGCGGGACTAGGCTACCCTGGGATACGCAGTATTTT